The 19 T cell receptor beta chains below all came from one sample that was sequenced in a study of Graves' ophthalmopathy and Graves' hyperthyroidism. Amplification of TCR beta CDR3 regions used RNA transcripts. HTBI primers were used in a first-round RT-PCR, which preceded a second-round multiplex PCR. TCRdb processed the multiplex PCR reads anew with MiXCR; each CDR3 protein has one entry. This sample carries 650,000 to 800,000 distinct CDR3 sequences, under 50% of them seen once, and the ten largest clones take under 3.5%. Source material: peripheral blood. These receptor sequences come from an adult man with Graves' ophthalmopathy.

In its sample, this clonotype was seen many times. The chain employs TRBV4-1 and TRBJ1-1, with 7 bases that match TRBD1. Germline loops: CDR1 MGHRA, CDR2 YSYEKL. Losses at the gene ends were 1 base for V and 1 base for J; bases not matched to a gene: 15. The CDR3 has 19 amino acids. In nucleotides, the CDR3 is TGCGCCAGCAGCCAAGGCCTCTTCCCTACCGGGACAGCGAACACTGAAGCTTTCTTT. It encodes CASSQGLFPTGTANTEAFF.

A remark on this clonotype: The junction differs from germline at one of its ends, possibly a read error. V usage is TRBV12-3 or TRBV12-4 and J usage is TRBJ2-7, with TRBD1 identical over 7 bases. The CDR3 consists of 15 residues. The DNA for the CDR3 is TGTGCCAGCACCGACGACAGGGCGAACACCGGGGAGCTGTACTTC. Its protein product is CASTDDRANTGELYF.

This clonotype was observed many times. The chain carries TRBV7-9 and TRBJ1-2; no clear D gene. V was pared by 7 bases and J by 7 bases, with 13 bases between. This CDR3 has 12 residues. Germline V gene sequence: CDR1 SEHNR, CDR2 FQNEAQ (reference sequence). The CDR3 region has the DNA TGTGCCAGCACCCCCCTTCTGGGTGGCTACACCTTC. Translating it yields CASTPLLGGYTF.

V is TRBV25-1 and J is TRBJ2-7; the match to TRBD2 covers 11 bases. Trimming removed 9 bases from V and 7 bases from J; junction bases left unmatched: 14. The CDR3 sequence is 15 residues long. Germline values: CDR1 MGHDK, CDR2 SYGVNS. For the CDR3, the DNA is TGTGCCAGTCTTCCTATAGCGGGAGGGAACAATGAGCAGTACTTC. Amino acids: CASLPIAGGNNEQYF.

Regarding this clonotype: Given a much more abundant clone one base away, this may be a read error. The chain joins TRBV13 to TRBJ1-5, with 7 bases lining up with TRBD1. V was clipped by 5 bases and J by 3 bases; unmatched bases: 4. Germline CDR1 and CDR2: PRHDT and FYEKMQ (reference sequence). The CDR3 has 14 residues. The CDR3 sequence is CASSLGTDNQPQHF. The DNA for the CDR3 is TGTGCCAGCAGCCTCGGGACAGACAATCAGCCCCAGCATTTT.

This chain links TRBV29-1 with TRBJ2-5; 9 bases match TRBD2. The germline gives CDR1 SQVTM, CDR2 ANQGSEA. The CDR3 has 14 amino acids. V trimming: 4 bases; J trimming: 2 bases; junction bases outside the gene matches: 5. CDR3 DNA sequence: TGCAGCGTTGGACTAGCGGTTTTTCAAGAGACCCAGTACTTC. As protein: CSVGLAVFQETQYF.

This clonotype was counted at least ten times. The CDR3 is CASSNSGSWAYEQYF. The CDR3 DNA reads TGTGCCAGCAGCAATAGCGGGAGCTGGGCTTACGAGCAGTACTTC. The chain employs TRBV9 and TRBJ2-7; TRBD2 aligns across 9 bases. CDR3 size: 15 residues. V lost 4 bases to trimming and J lost 4 bases; unmatched junction nucleotides: 9. The V gene's germline CDR1 is SGDLS and CDR2 YYNGEE.

This clonotype was seen many times. This chain links TRBV7-9 with TRBJ1-1, with no clear D. This CDR3 spans 11 amino acids. V gave up 3 bases and J gave up 5 bases, with 4 bases separating them. Germline V gene data show CDR1 as SEHNR and CDR2 as FQNEAQ (reference sequence). The CDR3 DNA follows: TGTGCCAGCAGCTTTCCTACTGAAGCTTTCTTT. Encoded protein: CASSFPTEAFF.

The genes are TRBV15 and TRBJ1-5; 11 nucleotides match TRBD1. In germline, CDR1 is LNHNV, CDR2 YYDKDF (reference sequence). The CDR3 runs 14 residues. V gave up 6 bases and J gave up 11 bases; unmatched junction bases: 9. The DNA of the CDR3 is TGTGCCACCAGTGGTCGGGACAGGGGGGAGACCCAGCATTTT. Its protein is CATSGRDRGETQHF.

V is TRBV7-9 and J is TRBJ1-2; D gene unclear. The CDR3 is 14 residues long. Trimming pared 3 bases from V and 4 bases from J, leaving 12 bases between. The germline gives CDR1 SEHNR, CDR2 FQNEAQ (reference sequence). CDR3 DNA: TGTGCCAGCAGCTTGTGGGGTCTGGCCTATGGCTACACCTTC. Its translation: CASSLWGLAYGYTF.

This clonotype occurred many times. This chain connects TRBV20-1 to TRBJ1-3; D gene unclear. This CDR3 comprises 13 residues. Germline V gives CDR1 DFQATT, CDR2 SNEGSKA (reference sequence). V was shortened by 2 bases and J by 2 bases, with 7 bases between the two germline ends. DNA for the CDR3: TGCAGTGCTAGATTCCTGCCTGGAAACACCATATATTTT. Amino acid sequence: CSARFLPGNTIYF.

CDR3 nucleotide sequence: TGTGCCATCAGTGATTATGCGGGGTCGAGGGATACGCAGTATTTT. As protein: CAISDYAGSRDTQYF. The chain is built from TRBV10-3 and TRBJ2-3; D perhaps matches TRBD2 (6 bases). Germline-derived CDR1 and CDR2 are ENHRY and SYGVKD. There are 15 residues in the CDR3. With 3 bases removed from V and 6 bases from J, the gap between germline ends came to 16 bases.

In this sample, this clonotype turned up a few times. The chain has TRBV27 and TRBJ2-5; D not resolved. The CDR3 has 13 amino acids. Trimming stripped 2 bases from V and 2 bases from J, with 6 bases between. The germline V gene encodes CDR1 MNHEY and CDR2 SMNVEV (reference sequence). CDR3 DNA sequence: TGTGCCAGCAGTTTACACCAGCAAGAGACCCAGTACTTC. Its protein product is CASSLHQQETQYF.

The V and J genes are TRBV24-1 and TRBJ2-3; 8 bases fit TRBD1. The V segment lost 4 bases and the J segment 10 bases; nucleotides outside the gene matches: 9. Germline-derived CDR1 and CDR2 are KGHDR and SFDVKD. This CDR3 region has 14 residues. CDR3 nucleotides: TGTGCCACCAGTGAGACAGGACAGGGATTTGCGCAGTATTTT. Amino acid sequence: CATSETGQGFAQYF.

This sequence joins TRBV24-1 and TRBJ1-5, with 8 positions matching TRBD1. Trimming cost V 0 bases and J 5 bases; bases outside gene matches: 8. Germline V gene data show CDR1 as KGHDR and CDR2 as SFDVKD. This CDR3 region has 17 residues. CDR3 DNA: TGTGCCACCAGTGATTTGCGGACAGGGAGTAAGCATCAGCCCCAGCATTTT. Encoded protein: CATSDLRTGSKHQPQHF.

This clonotype was detected many times. The gene calls are TRBV12-3 or TRBV12-4 and TRBJ2-5; D unclear. V dropped 3 bases and J dropped 5 bases, with 10 bases sitting between them. The CDR3 contains 13 residues. In nucleotides, the CDR3 is TGTGCCAGCAGTTTGAGTCCCGCGGAGACCCAGTACTTC. Its translation: CASSLSPAETQYF.

The rearrangement links TRBV25-1 to TRBJ2-7; no clear D. Trimming removed 6 bases from V and 0 bases from J, with 9 bases in between. The CDR3 is 13 residues long. Germline V gene lookup returns CDR1 MGHDK and CDR2 SYGVNS. CDR3 DNA: TGTGCCAGCAGCGCTCTGGACTCCTACGAGCAGTACTTC. Translation gives CASSALDSYEQYF.

A word on this clonotype: The junction and the germline gene differ at one end; a read error may be behind it. This CDR3 reads CATAGGRSCEQYF. CDR3 in DNA: TGTGCCACCGCCGGGGGGCGTTCCTGCGAGCAGTACTTC. The rearrangement joins TRBV2 to TRBJ2-7, with D tentatively TRBD2 (7 bases). The CDR3 covers 13 residues. The germline CDR1 and CDR2 sequences are SNHLY and FYNNEI.

This rearrangement joins TRBV2 to TRBJ1-6; a possible D gene is TRBD1 (5 bases). V gave up 6 bases and J gave up 7 bases, with 25 bases separating them. Germline assignment: CDR1 SNHLY and CDR2 FYNNEI. The CDR3 extends over 18 amino acids. In nucleotides, the CDR3 is TGTGCCAGCAGCGCCGGGACTCCAAAAGGGGCGGAAAATTCACCCCTCCACTTT. It codes for CASSAGTPKGAENSPLHF.